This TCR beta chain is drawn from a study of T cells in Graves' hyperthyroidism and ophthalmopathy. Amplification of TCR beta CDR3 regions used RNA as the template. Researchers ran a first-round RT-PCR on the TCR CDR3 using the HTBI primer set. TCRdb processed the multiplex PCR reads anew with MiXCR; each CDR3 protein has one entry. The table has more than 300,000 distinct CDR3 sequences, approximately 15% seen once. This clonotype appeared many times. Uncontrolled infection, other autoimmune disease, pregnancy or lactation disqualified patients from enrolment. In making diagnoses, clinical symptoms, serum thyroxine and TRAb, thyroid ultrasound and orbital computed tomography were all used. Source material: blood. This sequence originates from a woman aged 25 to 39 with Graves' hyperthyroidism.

The CDR3 DNA reads as TGTGCCAGCAGTTCGGCCGACAGGGTATTTTACGAGCAGTACTTC. Its translation: CASSSADRVFYEQYF. The chain carries TRBV28 and TRBJ2-7; 7 bases agree with TRBD1. CDR1 and CDR2 (germline): MDHEN, SYDVKM. Germline trimming cut 4 bases from V and 4 bases from J; bases unmatched to any gene: 10. The CDR3 has 15 amino acids.